This T cell receptor (beta chain) comes out of a study of T cell responses to AZD1222 COVID-19 vaccine (dated by TCRdb to the early 2020s). Regarding the research as a whole: A total of 233 trial participants underwent TCR sequencing, of whom 200 to 220 had received two doses of AZD1222 and 26 had received two doses of the MenACWY control vaccine. Trial participants were enrolled into age subgroups of 18-55, 56-69 and 70-plus years, which contained about 150, 28 and 57 TCR-sequenced participants, respectively. Paper-wide results and their limitations: Conclusions about previously exposed vaccinees are limited, since just a handful of AZD1222 recipients were seropositive for SARS-CoV-2 at baseline. Because no day 14 peak-response samples were available, repertoires were characterized only after the peak T cell response. Nearly half of unique spike-specific TCRs reportedly recognized epitopes outside regions mutated in the B.1.351 and B.1.1.7 variants. Most participants were white British and females outnumbered males, and the authors suggested that clonal diversity may have been underestimated. In the small 56-69-year group, the increase in depth fell short of significance, most likely because of low power. CD4 TCRs associated with the vaccine covered the entire spike protein, and the dominant responses were in regions 160-218 and 743-854. After two AZD1222 doses, both the breadth and the depth of spike-specific TCRs were significantly higher than at day 0 and than in MenACWY recipients.

Note on this clone: Its antigen specificity is not known. No much larger clonotype is one base removed from it; base qualities were not supplied.

The CDR3 regions of human TCRbeta chains were subjected to immunosequencing. As for the authors' bioinformatics: Repertoire TCRs were matched against a reference library of SARS-CoV-2-specific TCRs generated with the MIRA antigen-specificity platform. Breadth meant the fraction of unique TCRs that were SARS-CoV-2-associated, whereas depth meant the fraction of total T cells that were SARS-CoV-2-associated. Each spike-specific TCR was assigned to its reactive spike region and to a CD4 or CD8 class using the MIRA data. Log10-transformed breadth and depth values were compared by one-way ANOVA with Sidak's multiple comparisons tests. TCRdb's version of the immuneACCESS table is confined to in-frame rearrangements and falls short of the full clone set. An unresolved V gene accounts for under half of the shortfall where checked; the remainder is of unknown origin. D and trimming were read from the DNA, whereas the V and J calls and clone size are those reported in that table. Recorded for this sample are more than 70,000 clones; 75% to 95% of them occurred a single time. In total, the top ten clones hold 28% of the sample.

In light of the paper, this sample's time point label describes: about 28 days (+/-7) after the second vaccine dose. AZD1222 recipients whose second dose came at about 4 weeks and those whose second dose came at about 12 weeks were combined into one group, since spike-specific TCR depth and breadth did not differ between the two schedules. Vaccinee samples were obtained from the UK trials COV001 and COV002, which included a single-blind randomized controlled phase 2/3 trial of AZD1222 (ChAdOx1 nCoV-19) in healthy adults. For TCRbeta chain sequencing, PBMC samples from trial participants were taken at day 0 and at day 28 after the second dose. From its cysteine to its phenylalanine, the CDR3 spans 17 amino acids. Only the CDR3 DNA is retained, 51 bases long and in frame from the first base. Trimming takes 4 bases off V and 3 bases off J; junction bases not matched to a gene: 12. From a lookup of the germline V gene, CDR1 and CDR2 are SGHDN and FVKESK.

The rearrangement joined TRBV14 to TRBJ1-1; TRBD1 lines up with 9 middle nucleotides. Sequenced here: peripheral blood, sampled 28 days after the second AZD1222 dose. This TCR came from an adult who received the AZD1222 COVID-19 vaccine. CDR3 protein: CASSLQDRGDLHTEAFF. The DNA sequence follows: TGTGCCAGCAGCCTTCAAGACAGGGGGGACCTGCACACTGAAGCTTTCTTT.